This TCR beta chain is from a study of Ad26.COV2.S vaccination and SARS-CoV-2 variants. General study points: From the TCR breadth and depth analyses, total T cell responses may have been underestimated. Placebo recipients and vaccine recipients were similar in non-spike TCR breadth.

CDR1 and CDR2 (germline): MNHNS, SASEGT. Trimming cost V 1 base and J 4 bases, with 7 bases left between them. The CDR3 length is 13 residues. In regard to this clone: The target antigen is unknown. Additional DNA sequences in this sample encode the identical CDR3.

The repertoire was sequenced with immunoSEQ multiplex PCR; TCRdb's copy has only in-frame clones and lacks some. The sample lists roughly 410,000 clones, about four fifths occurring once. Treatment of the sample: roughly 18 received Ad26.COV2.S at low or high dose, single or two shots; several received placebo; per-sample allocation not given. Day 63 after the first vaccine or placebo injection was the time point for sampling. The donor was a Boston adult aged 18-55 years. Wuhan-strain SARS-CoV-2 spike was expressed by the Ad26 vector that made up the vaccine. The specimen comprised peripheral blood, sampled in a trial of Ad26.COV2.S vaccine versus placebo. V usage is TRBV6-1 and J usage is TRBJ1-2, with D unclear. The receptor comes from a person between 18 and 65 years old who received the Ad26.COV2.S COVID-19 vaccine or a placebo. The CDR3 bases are TGTGCCAGCAGTGAAGTTGAAGGCTATGGCTACACCTTC. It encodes CASSEVEGYGYTF.